The T cell receptor (beta chain) described here comes from a study of T-cell reconstitution after alpha-beta-depleted transplantation in children. Study-level points and caveats: Several hundred expanded graft clones reportedly were the source of alpha-beta T cells about two months after transplant. At one year after transplant, newly produced T cells mostly accounted for T-cell counts and diversity. Where some patients showed high TCRbeta diversity at day 60, it came from recipient T cells and thymic progenitors that had survived.

CDR1 is SGHAT, CDR2 FQNNGV, per germline. The CDR3 sequence is 15 residues long. V gave up 5 bases and J gave up 5 bases, with 15 bases separating them. As it was prepared, the TCRbeta library received unique molecular identifiers. Each CDR3 protein gets one entry after TCRdb re-called the PCR reads with MiXCR. This table has about 200,000 distinct CDR3 sequences, approximately 8% appearing once. This clonotype was picked up a small number of times. Its antigen is still unknown. The chain couples TRBV11-2 to TRBJ2-2; D may be TRBD1 (6 bases). The specimen comprised PBMCs, mostly from graft donor cells, sampled 360 days after TCRalphabeta/CD19-depleted stem cell transplant. This TCR came from a male patient between 2 and 10 years old who had a stem cell transplant for acute myeloid leukemia, so the T cells may come from the graft donor. This chain's CDR3 is CASSVGTPITGELFF. The CDR3 DNA reads TGTGCCAGCAGCGTCGGGACACCCATAACCGGGGAGCTGTTTTTT.